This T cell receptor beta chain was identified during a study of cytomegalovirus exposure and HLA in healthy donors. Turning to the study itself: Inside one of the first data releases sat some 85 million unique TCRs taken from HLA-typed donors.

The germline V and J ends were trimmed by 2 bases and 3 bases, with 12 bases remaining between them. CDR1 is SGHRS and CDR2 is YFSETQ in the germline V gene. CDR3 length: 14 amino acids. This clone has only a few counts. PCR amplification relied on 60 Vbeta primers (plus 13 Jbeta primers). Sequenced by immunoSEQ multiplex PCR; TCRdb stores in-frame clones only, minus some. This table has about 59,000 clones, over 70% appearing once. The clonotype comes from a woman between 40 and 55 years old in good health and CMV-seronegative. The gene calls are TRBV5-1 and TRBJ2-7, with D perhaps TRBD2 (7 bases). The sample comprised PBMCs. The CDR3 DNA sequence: TGCGCCAGCAGCTTTGGGGGGGGCCTCTACGAGCAGTACTTC. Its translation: CASSFGGGLYEQYF.